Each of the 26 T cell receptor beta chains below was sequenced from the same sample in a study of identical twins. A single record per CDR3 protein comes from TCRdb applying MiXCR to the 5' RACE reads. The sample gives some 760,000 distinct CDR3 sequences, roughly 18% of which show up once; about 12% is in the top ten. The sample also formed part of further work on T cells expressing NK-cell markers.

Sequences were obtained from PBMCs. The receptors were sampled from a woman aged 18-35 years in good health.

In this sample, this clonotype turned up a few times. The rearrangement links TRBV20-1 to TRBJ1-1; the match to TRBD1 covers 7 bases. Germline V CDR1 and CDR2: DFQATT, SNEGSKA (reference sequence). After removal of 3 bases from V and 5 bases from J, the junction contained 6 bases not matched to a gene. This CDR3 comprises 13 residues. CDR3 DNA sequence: TGCAGTGCTAGGGGCGACAGGGAAACTGAAGCTTTCTTT. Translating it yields CSARGDRETEAFF.

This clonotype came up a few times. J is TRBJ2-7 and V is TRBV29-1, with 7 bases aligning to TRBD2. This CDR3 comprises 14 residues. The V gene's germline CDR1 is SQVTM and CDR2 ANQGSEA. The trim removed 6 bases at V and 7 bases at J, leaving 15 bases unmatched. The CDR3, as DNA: TGCAGCGTCCGGGGTAGTCGGAGCGGGATTGAGCAGTACTTC. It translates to CSVRGSRSGIEQYF.

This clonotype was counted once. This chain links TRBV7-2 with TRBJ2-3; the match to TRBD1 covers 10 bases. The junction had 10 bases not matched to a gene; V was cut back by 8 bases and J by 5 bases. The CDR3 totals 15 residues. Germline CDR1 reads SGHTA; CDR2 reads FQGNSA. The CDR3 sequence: CASPQGGQGRDTQYF. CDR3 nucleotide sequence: TGTGCCAGCCCCCAGGGGGGACAGGGGCGAGATACGCAGTATTTT.

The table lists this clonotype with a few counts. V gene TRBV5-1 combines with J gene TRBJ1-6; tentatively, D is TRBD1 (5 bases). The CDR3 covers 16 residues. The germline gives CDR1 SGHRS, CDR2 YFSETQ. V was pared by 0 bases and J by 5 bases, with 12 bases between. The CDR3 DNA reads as TGCGCCAGCAGCTTGGGGCAGGGACTGGATAATTCACCCCTCCACTTT. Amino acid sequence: CASSLGQGLDNSPLHF.

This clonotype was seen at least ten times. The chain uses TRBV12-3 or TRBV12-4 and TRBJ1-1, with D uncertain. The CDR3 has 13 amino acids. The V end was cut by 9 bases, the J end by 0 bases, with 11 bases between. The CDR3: CASRTEMNTEAFF. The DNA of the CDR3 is TGTGCCAGTCGGACGGAGATGAACACTGAAGCTTTCTTT.

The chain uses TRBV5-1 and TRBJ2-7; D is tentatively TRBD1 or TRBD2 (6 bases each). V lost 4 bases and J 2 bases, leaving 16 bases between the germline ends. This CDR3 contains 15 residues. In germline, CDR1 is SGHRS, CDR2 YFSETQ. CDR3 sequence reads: CASSRGSGEAYEQYF. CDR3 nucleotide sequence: TGCGCCAGCAGCCGAGGTTCAGGGGAGGCCTACGAGCAGTACTTC.

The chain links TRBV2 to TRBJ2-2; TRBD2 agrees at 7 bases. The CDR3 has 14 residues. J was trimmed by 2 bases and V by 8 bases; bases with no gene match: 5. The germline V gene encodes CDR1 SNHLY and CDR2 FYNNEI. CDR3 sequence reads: CASREDFNTGELFF. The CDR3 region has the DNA TGTGCCAGCCGGGAGGATTTTAACACCGGGGAGCTGTTTTTT.

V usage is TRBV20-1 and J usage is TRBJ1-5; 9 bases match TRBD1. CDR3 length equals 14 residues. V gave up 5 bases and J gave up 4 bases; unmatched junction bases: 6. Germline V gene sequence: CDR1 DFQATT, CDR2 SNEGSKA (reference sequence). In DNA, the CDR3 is TGCAGTGCTGGTTCCGGGACAGGGAATCAGCCCCAGCATTTT. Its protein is CSAGSGTGNQPQHF.

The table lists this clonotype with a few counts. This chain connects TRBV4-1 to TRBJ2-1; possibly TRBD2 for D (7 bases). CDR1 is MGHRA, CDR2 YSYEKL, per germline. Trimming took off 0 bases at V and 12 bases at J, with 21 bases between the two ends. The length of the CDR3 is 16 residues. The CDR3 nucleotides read TGCGCCAGCAGCCAAGATGGGCGGGGGCTGGCGGTAGGGCAGTTCTTC. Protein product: CASSQDGRGLAVGQFF.

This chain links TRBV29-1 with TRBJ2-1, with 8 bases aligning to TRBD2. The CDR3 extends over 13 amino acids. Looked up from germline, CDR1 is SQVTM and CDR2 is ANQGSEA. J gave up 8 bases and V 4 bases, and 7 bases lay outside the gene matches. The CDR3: CSVGAGGGDEQFF. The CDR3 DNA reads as TGCAGCGTTGGGGCGGGAGGCGGCGATGAGCAGTTCTTC.

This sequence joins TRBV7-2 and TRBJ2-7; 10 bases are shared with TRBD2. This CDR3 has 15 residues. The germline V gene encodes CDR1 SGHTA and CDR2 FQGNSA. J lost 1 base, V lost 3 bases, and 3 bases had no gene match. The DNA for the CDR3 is TGTGCCAGCAGCTTTACAGCGGGAGGGTCCTACGAGCAGTACTTC. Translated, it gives CASSFTAGGSYEQYF.

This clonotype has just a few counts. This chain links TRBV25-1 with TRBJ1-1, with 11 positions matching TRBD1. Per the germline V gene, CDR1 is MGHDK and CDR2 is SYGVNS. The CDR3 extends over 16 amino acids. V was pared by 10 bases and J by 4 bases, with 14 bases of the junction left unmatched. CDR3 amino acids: CATETGTGGSGTEAFF. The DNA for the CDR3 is TGTGCCACCGAGACCGGGACAGGGGGATCAGGCACTGAAGCTTTCTTT.

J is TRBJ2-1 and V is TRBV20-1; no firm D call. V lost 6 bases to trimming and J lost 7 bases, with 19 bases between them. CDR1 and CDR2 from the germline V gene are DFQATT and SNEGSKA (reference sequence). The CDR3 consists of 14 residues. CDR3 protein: CSAAAAPTGNEQFF. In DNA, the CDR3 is TGCAGTGCCGCGGCGGCACCCACTGGTAATGAGCAGTTCTTC.

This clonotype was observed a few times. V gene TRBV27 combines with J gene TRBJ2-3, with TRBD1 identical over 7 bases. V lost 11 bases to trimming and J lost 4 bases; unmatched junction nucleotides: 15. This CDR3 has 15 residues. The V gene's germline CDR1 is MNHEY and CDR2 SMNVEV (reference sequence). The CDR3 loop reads CAPQFGQEDADTQYF. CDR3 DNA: TGTGCCCCCCAATTCGGACAGGAAGACGCAGATACGCAGTATTTT.

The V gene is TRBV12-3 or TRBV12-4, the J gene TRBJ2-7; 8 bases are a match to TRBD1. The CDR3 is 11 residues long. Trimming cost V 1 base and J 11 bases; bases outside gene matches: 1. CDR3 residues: CASSLGQGKYF. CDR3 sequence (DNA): TGTGCCAGCAGTTTAGGACAGGGGAAGTACTTC.

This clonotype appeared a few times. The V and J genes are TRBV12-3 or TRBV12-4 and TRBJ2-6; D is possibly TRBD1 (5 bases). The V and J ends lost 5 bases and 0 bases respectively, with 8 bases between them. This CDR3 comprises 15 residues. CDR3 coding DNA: TGTGCCAGCAGTAAGACAGCCTCTGGGGCCAACGTCCTGACTTTC. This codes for CASSKTASGANVLTF.

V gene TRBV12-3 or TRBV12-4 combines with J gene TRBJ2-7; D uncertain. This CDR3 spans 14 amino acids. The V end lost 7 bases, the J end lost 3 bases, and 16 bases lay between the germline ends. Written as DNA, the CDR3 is TGTGCCAGCACTCGGGTCCCCTCCTTCTACGAGCAGTACTTC. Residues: CASTRVPSFYEQYF.

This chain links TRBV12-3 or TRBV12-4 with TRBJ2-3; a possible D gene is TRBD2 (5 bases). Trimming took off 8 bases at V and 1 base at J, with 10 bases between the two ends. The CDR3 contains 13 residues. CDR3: CASSWRGTDTQYF. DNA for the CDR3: TGTGCCAGCTCGTGGCGGGGCACAGATACGCAGTATTTT.

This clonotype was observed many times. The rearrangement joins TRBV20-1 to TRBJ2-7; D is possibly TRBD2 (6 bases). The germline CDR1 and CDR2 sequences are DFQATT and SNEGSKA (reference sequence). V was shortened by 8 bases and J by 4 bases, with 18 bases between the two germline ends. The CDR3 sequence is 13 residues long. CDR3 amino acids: CSTLGGGTYEQYF. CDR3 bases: TGCAGTACCCTGGGGGGAGGCACATACGAGCAGTACTTC.

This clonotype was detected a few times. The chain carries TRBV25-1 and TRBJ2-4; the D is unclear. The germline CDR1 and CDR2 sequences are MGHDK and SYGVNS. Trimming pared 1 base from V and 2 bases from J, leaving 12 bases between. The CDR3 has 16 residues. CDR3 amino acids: CASSESGFSSKNIQYF. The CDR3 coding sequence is TGTGCCAGCAGTGAATCCGGTTTTTCATCCAAAAACATTCAGTACTTC.

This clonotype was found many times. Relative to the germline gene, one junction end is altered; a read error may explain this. The CDR3 here is CASSLGLNNEQFF. The CDR3 DNA sequence: TGTGCCAGCAGTCTGGGACTTAACAATGAGCAGTTCTTC. The chain combines TRBV5-1 with TRBJ2-1; perhaps TRBD2 as D (6 bases). This CDR3 is 13 amino acids long. The V gene's germline CDR1 is SGHRS and CDR2 YFSETQ.

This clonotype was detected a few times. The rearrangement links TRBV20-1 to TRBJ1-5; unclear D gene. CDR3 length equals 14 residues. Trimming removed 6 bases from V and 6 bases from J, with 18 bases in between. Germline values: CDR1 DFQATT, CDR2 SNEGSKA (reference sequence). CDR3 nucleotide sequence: TGCAGTGCCGCGGACCTAAGGATGGTTCAGCCCCAGCATTTT. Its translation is CSAADLRMVQPQHF.

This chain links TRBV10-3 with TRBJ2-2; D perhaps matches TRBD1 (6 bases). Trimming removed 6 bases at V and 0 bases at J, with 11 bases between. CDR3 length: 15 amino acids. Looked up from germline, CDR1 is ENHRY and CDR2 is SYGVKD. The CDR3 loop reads CAIRRTAPNTGELFF. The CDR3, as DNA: TGTGCCATCAGAAGGACAGCGCCGAACACCGGGGAGCTGTTTTTT.

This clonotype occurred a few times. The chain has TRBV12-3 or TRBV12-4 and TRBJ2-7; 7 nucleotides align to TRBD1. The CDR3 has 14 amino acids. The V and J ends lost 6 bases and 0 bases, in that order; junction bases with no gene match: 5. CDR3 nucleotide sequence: TGTGCCAGCAGGATGACAGGGATCTCCTACGAGCAGTACTTC. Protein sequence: CASRMTGISYEQYF.

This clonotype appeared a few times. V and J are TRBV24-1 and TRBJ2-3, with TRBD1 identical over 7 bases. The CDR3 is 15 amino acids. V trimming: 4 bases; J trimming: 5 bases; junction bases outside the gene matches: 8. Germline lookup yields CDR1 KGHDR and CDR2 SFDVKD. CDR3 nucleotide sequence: TGTGCCACCAGTGACCGAACAGGGGTTGGAGATACGCAGTATTTT. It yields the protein CATSDRTGVGDTQYF.

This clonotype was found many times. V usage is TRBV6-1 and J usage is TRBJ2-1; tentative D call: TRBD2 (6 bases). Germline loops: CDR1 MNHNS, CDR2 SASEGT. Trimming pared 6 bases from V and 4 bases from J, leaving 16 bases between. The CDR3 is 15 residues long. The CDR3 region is CASRGLEGLYNEQFF. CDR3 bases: TGTGCCAGCAGGGGACTGGAGGGGTTGTACAATGAGCAGTTCTTC.